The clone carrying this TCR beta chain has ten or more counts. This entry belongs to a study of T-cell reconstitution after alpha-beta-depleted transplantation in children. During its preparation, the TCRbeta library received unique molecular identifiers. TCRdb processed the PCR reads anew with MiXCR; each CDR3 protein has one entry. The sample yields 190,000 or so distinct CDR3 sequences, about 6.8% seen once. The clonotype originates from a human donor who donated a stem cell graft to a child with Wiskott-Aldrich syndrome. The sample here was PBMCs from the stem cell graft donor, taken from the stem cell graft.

CDR3 sequence reads: CSASRDSSYNEQFF. The CDR3 bases are TGCAGTGCTAGTCGGGACTCCTCCTACAATGAGCAGTTCTTC. The V call is TRBV20-1, the J call TRBJ2-1; D possibly corresponds to TRBD2 (6 bases). Deletions cut 3 bases from V and 0 bases from J, with 9 bases between. The germline V gene encodes CDR1 DFQATT and CDR2 SNEGSKA (reference sequence). CDR3 size: 14 residues.